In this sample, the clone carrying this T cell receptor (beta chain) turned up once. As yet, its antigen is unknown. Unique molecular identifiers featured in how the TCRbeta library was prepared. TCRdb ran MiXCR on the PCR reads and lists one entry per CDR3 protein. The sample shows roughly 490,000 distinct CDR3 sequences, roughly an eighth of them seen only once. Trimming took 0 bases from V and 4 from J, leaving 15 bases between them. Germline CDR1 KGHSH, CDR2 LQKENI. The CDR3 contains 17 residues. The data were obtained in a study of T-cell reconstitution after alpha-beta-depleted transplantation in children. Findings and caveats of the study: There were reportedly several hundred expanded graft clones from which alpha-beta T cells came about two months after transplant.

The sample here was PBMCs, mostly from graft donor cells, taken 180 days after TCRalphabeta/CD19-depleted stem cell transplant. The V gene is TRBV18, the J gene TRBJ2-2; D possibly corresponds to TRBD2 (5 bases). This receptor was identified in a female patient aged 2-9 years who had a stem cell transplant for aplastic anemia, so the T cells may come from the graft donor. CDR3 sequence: CASSPPTGYDSTGELFF. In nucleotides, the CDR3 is TGTGCCAGCTCACCACCAACGGGATATGATAGCACCGGGGAGCTGTTTTTT.